The present T cell receptor (beta chain) was sequenced within a study of blood T cell repertoires in COVID-19. For the study at large: Acute and convalescent COVID-19 specimens originated in the United States, Italy and Spain.

Trimming shortened V by 1 base and J by 5 bases, and 6 bases separated the two germline ends. The germline V gene encodes CDR1 KGHSH and CDR2 LQKENI. The CDR3 contains 13 residues. This clone was seen at least ten times. Individuals aged 18 to 89 years were recruited from 24 US areas. Source study methods: Researchers report that nucleated cell counts were estimated from reference gene primer amplification. The repertoire was sequenced with immunoSEQ multiplex PCR; TCRdb's copy has only in-frame clones and lacks some. The V and J calls and clone size come from that table; D and trimming were worked out from the DNA. The data hold around 140,000 clones, with around 80% observed a single time.

This chain connects TRBV18 to TRBJ1-5, with unresolved D. Sequencing was performed on PBMCs or T cells enriched from blood (not recorded which). This receptor was obtained from a man in his forties with acute COVID-19. DNA for the CDR3: TGTGCCAGCTCACCACACAGTGATCAGCCCCAGCATTTT. Protein sequence: CASSPHSDQPQHF.